One and the same sample provided the 23 T cell receptor beta chains below, sequenced in a study of shared clonotypes between healthy human individuals. The naive CD8 population came from CD45RO-negative cells selected for CCR7, without terminally differentiated effector memory CD45RA+ cells. Generated by immunoSEQ multiplex PCR, the TCRdb table keeps only in-frame clones and is missing some. The sample holds about 2.1 million clones; 80% to 95% are singletons and the top ten take about 1.6%. The specimen sequenced was naive CD8+ T cells from PBMCs. The receptors come from a man younger than 35 in good health. Some clones in this sample may be carry-over from other donors' samples.

V usage is TRBV7-9 and J usage is TRBJ2-1; tentatively, D is TRBD2 (6 bases). V was pared by 2 bases and J by 3 bases, with 17 bases between. From germline, CDR1 is SEHNR and CDR2 FQNEAQ (reference sequence). This CDR3 region has 17 residues. CDR3 DNA: TGTGCCAGCAGCTTACGCGGAGGGAGCCGAATCTACAATGAGCAGTTCTTC. Translation: CASSLRGGSRIYNEQFF.

This clone occurred once. The chain links TRBV7-6 to TRBJ2-5; 12 bases fit TRBD2. The germline V gene has CDR1 SGHVS and CDR2 FNYEAQ. The CDR3 spans 16 residues. V was clipped by 1 base and J by 5 bases; unmatched bases: 5. The CDR3 loop is CASSLELAGGGETQYF. The DNA for the CDR3 is TGTGCCAGCAGCTTAGAACTAGCGGGAGGAGGGGAGACCCAGTACTTC.

The V call is TRBV9, the J call TRBJ2-7; D gene ambiguous. Trimming removed 0 bases from V and 5 bases from J, with 18 bases in between. Looked up from germline, CDR1 is SGDLS and CDR2 is YYNGEE. The CDR3 totals 16 residues. The CDR3 nucleotides read TGTGCCAGCAGCGTAGGGTCTGCTGAGGTCCGAGACGAGCAGTACTTC. Translating gives CASSVGSAEVRDEQYF.

The V and J genes are TRBV27 and TRBJ1-2; 7 nucleotides match TRBD1. V lost 6 bases and J lost 0; bases outside the gene matches: 10. CDR3 length: 16 amino acids. CDR1 is MNHEY, CDR2 SMNVEV, per germline (reference sequence). The CDR3 DNA is TGTGCCAGCAGCCCCCGCGAGGGGGCCTCTAACTATGGCTACACCTTC. This translates into CASSPREGASNYGYTF.

V is TRBV28 and J is TRBJ2-7; 9 positions match TRBD1. Germline V gene sequence: CDR1 MDHEN, CDR2 SYDVKM. With 6 bases clipped from V and 2 bases from J, the junction kept 8 bases outside the gene matches. The CDR3 is made up of 15 amino acids. CDR3 sequence: CASSEGQGRPYEQYF. CDR3 coding DNA: TGTGCCAGCAGCGAGGGACAGGGTAGACCCTACGAGCAGTACTTC. The whole variable domain, filled in from reference TRBV28 and TRBJ2-7, reads DVKVTQSSRYLVKRTGEKVFLECVQDMDHENMFWYRQDPGLGLRLIYFSYDVKMKEKGDIPEGYSVSREKKERFSLILESASTNQTSMYLCASSEGQGRPYEQYFGPGTRLTVT.

The rearrangement links TRBV19 to TRBJ2-2, with D tentatively TRBD1 (5 bases). Germline loops: CDR1 LNHDA, CDR2 SQIVND (reference sequence). V lost 6 bases and J lost 0, with 14 bases in between. The CDR3 is 16 residues long. The CDR3 protein is CASSIDRLSNTGELFF. The CDR3 DNA follows: TGTGCCAGTAGCATTGACAGACTCTCGAACACCGGGGAGCTGTTTTTT.

The rearrangement links TRBV5-1 to TRBJ2-1; 9 bases line up with TRBD2. V shed 10 bases and J 8 bases; nucleotides not matched to a gene: 16. This CDR3 is built from 15 residues. Germline assignment: CDR1 SGHRS and CDR2 YFSETQ. The CDR3 region is CAARGDSGRYDEQFF. Written as DNA, the CDR3 is TGCGCCGCCCGAGGGGATAGCGGGAGATACGATGAGCAGTTCTTC.

V is TRBV5-5 and J is TRBJ2-7, with 9 bases matching TRBD1. The CDR3 runs to 15 residues. V was clipped by 0 bases and J by 2 bases; unmatched bases: 3. Germline V gives CDR1 SGHKS, CDR2 YYEKEE (reference sequence). CDR3: CASSLDRGLTYEQYF. For the CDR3, the DNA is TGTGCCAGCAGCTTGGACAGGGGGCTTACCTACGAGCAGTACTTC.

The chain recombines TRBV4-1 with TRBJ2-7, with D possibly TRBD2 on 5 matching bases. Germline loops: CDR1 MGHRA, CDR2 YSYEKL. The CDR3 covers 16 residues. V lost 2 bases to trimming and J lost 0 bases, with 14 bases between them. CDR3 bases: TGCGCCAGCAGCCAACAGAGGACTTCTTCCTCCTACGAGCAGTACTTC. Translation gives CASSQQRTSSSYEQYF.

This clone has a single count. V is TRBV7-9 and J is TRBJ1-2; the match to TRBD1 covers 8 bases. Trimming cost V 5 bases and J 4 bases; bases outside gene matches: 18. The CDR3 runs 18 residues. Germline V gives CDR1 SEHNR, CDR2 FQNEAQ (reference sequence). The CDR3 sequence is CASSQVTTVRTGLYGYTF. In DNA, the CDR3 is TGTGCCAGCAGCCAAGTGACAACGGTTCGGACAGGGCTCTATGGCTACACCTTC.

The chain couples TRBV10-3 to TRBJ1-1; D is possibly TRBD1 (5 bases). V lost 11 bases and J 0 bases, leaving 16 bases between the germline ends. Germline V gene data show CDR1 as ENHRY and CDR2 as SYGVKD. The CDR3 runs 14 residues. CDR3 in amino acids: CAVGVGAMNTEAFF. CDR3 DNA: TGTGCCGTCGGGGTAGGGGCTATGAACACTGAAGCTTTCTTT.

Here the CDR3 reads CASSFSTYEQYF. The CDR3 nucleotides are TGTGCCAGCAGCTTTTCGACCTACGAGCAGTACTTC. This sequence joins TRBV7-8 and TRBJ2-7; no clear D. The CDR3 consists of 12 residues. CDR1 and CDR2 (germline): SGHVS, FQNEAQ. Trimming left V 3 bases short and J 2 bases short, with 5 bases between.

This clone was recorded once. The chain uses TRBV28 and TRBJ2-3, with 9 bases lining up with TRBD1. J was trimmed by 3 bases and V by 8 bases; bases with no gene match: 6. Germline V gene sequence: CDR1 MDHEN, CDR2 SYDVKM. The CDR3 spans 14 residues. As DNA, the CDR3 is TGTGCCAGCGAGCCGGGACAGGGAACAGATACGCAGTATTTT. It yields the protein CASEPGQGTDTQYF.

V gene TRBV9 combines with J gene TRBJ1-1; D unclear. There are 14 residues in the CDR3. The ends were cut back, 3 bases at V and 6 bases at J, with 15 bases in the middle. Germline V gene data show CDR1 as SGDLS and CDR2 as YYNGEE. The CDR3 sequence: CASSADIRDPEAFF. In DNA form, the CDR3 reads TGTGCCAGCAGCGCAGACATTCGGGATCCTGAAGCTTTCTTT.

This sequence joins TRBV28 and TRBJ2-7; 7 nucleotides line up with TRBD1. V lost 4 bases and J lost 6; bases outside the gene matches: 9. The CDR3 length is 14 residues. Germline V gives CDR1 MDHEN, CDR2 SYDVKM. The CDR3 loop is CASSYGQGVGEQYF. CDR3 nucleotide sequence: TGTGCCAGCAGTTATGGGCAGGGGGTGGGCGAGCAGTACTTC.

About this clone itself: Other DNA sequences in this sample translate to the same CDR3. V and J are TRBV19 and TRBJ2-7; a weak D match, TRBD2 (5 bases). Per germline, CDR1 LNHDA and CDR2 SQIVND (reference sequence). The CDR3 extends over 14 amino acids. V lost 3 bases and J lost 1, with 10 bases in between. CDR3 residues: CASSMRTDSYEQYF. DNA for the CDR3: TGTGCCAGTAGTATGAGGACTGATTCCTACGAGCAGTACTTC.

The chain carries TRBV28 and TRBJ1-5, with 8 bases aligning to TRBD1. Germline V gene lookup returns CDR1 MDHEN and CDR2 SYDVKM. Trimming took 6 bases from V and 5 from J; bases not matched to a gene: 6. The CDR3 length is 14 residues. As DNA, the CDR3 is TGTGCCAGCAGCCCGGACAGGGCGGATCAGCCCCAGCATTTT. Residues: CASSPDRADQPQHF.

The V gene is TRBV7-9, the J gene TRBJ2-2; D gene ambiguous. There are 16 residues in the CDR3. The V gene lost 7 bases and the J gene lost 0 bases, with 15 bases spanning the gap. Per the germline V gene, CDR1 is SEHNR and CDR2 is FQNEAQ (reference sequence). In DNA form, the CDR3 reads TGTGCCAGCACCCTCCCCCGGTCGGCGAACACCGGGGAGCTGTTTTTT. The encoded protein is CASTLPRSANTGELFF. Full variable domain (rest looked up from reference TRBV7-9 and TRBJ2-2): DTGVSQNPRHKITKRGQNVTFRCDPISEHNRLYWYRQTLGQGPEFLTYFQNEAQLEKSRLLSDRFSAERPKGSFSTLEIQRTEQGDSAMYLCASTLPRSANTGELFFGEGSRLTVL.

The genes are TRBV7-2 and TRBJ2-5, with TRBD1 matching over 8 bases. V lost 5 bases, J lost 7 bases, and 9 bases stayed unmatched. Germline V gene lookup returns CDR1 SGHTA and CDR2 FQGNSA. The CDR3 consists of 14 residues. In DNA form, the CDR3 reads TGTGCCAGCAGCCCGGGACAGGATTTATGGACCCAGTACTTC. Translation: CASSPGQDLWTQYF.

V and J are TRBV9 and TRBJ2-7; TRBD1 matches at 9 bases. CDR3 length equals 14 residues. In germline, CDR1 is SGDLS, CDR2 YYNGEE. The ends lost 4 bases at V and 4 bases at J; junction bases unmatched: 6. CDR3 sequence reads: CASSPGDRVYEQYF. For the CDR3, the DNA is TGTGCCAGCAGCCCAGGGGACAGGGTGTACGAGCAGTACTTC.

The CDR3 is CASSLSGRPSTDTQYF. CDR3 bases: TGTGCCAGCAGCTTATCCGGGCGGCCAAGCACAGATACGCAGTATTTT. This rearrangement joins TRBV7-3 to TRBJ2-3; D uncertain. CDR1 is SGHTA, CDR2 FQGTGA, per germline. The CDR3 runs 16 residues. Trimming cost V 2 bases and J 0 bases, with 12 bases left between them. Looking up the rest from reference TRBV7-3 and TRBJ2-3 gives the full variable domain: GAGVSQTPSNKVTEKGKYVELRCDPISGHTALYWYRQSLGQGPEFLIYFQGTGAADDSGLPNDRFFAVRPEGSVSTLKIQRTERGDSAVYLCASSLSGRPSTDTQYFGPGTRLTVL.

The rearrangement uses TRBV19 and TRBJ1-5; a weak D match, TRBD1 (6 bases). The CDR3 is 16 amino acids. Trimming cost V 6 bases and J 3 bases, with 18 bases left between them. Germline-derived CDR1 and CDR2 are LNHDA and SQIVND (reference sequence). The CDR3 sequence is CASSYTRGGPNQPQHF. CDR3 nucleotide sequence: TGTGCCAGTAGCTACACCCGGGGGGGGCCCAATCAGCCCCAGCATTTT.

The chain employs TRBV28 and TRBJ1-1; D perhaps matches TRBD1 (5 bases). CDR3 length: 18 residues. CDR1 and CDR2 from the germline V gene are MDHEN and SYDVKM. Trimming removed 7 bases at V and 4 bases at J, with 28 bases between. The CDR3 is CASITPPTVGTKGTEAFF. The CDR3 coding sequence is TGTGCCAGCATCACTCCCCCGACAGTTGGGACGAAGGGCACTGAAGCTTTCTTT. Combining the CDR3 with reference TRBV28 and TRBJ1-1 gives the whole variable domain DVKVTQSSRYLVKRTGEKVFLECVQDMDHENMFWYRQDPGLGLRLIYFSYDVKMKEKGDIPEGYSVSREKKERFSLILESASTNQTSMYLCASITPPTVGTKGTEAFFGQGTRLTVV.